The T cell receptor (beta chain) under discussion was sequenced for a study of blood T cell repertoires in COVID-19. Study in general: The study drew acute and convalescent COVID-19 samples from the United States, Italy and Spain. Nucleic acid was either cDNA or gDNA, and it came from T cells, B-cell-depleted T cells, or PBMCs.

This clone was counted once. Method: immunoSEQ multiplex PCR; TCRdb's copy keeps in-frame clones and lacks some. The sample has almost 300,000 clones, approximately 86% seen once. Trimming shortened V by 2 bases and J by 6 bases, and 10 bases separated the two germline ends. This CDR3 contains 14 residues. Germline V CDR1 and CDR2: LGHNA, YNFKEQ. V and J are TRBV4-2 and TRBJ2-2; the D is unclear. Sequenced: peripheral blood. This sequence was found in a man aged 70-80 years with acute or convalescent COVID-19. The CDR3 DNA is TGTGCCAGCAGCCAAAATACCGAGTCCGGGGAGCTGTTTTTT. This encodes CASSQNTESGELFF.